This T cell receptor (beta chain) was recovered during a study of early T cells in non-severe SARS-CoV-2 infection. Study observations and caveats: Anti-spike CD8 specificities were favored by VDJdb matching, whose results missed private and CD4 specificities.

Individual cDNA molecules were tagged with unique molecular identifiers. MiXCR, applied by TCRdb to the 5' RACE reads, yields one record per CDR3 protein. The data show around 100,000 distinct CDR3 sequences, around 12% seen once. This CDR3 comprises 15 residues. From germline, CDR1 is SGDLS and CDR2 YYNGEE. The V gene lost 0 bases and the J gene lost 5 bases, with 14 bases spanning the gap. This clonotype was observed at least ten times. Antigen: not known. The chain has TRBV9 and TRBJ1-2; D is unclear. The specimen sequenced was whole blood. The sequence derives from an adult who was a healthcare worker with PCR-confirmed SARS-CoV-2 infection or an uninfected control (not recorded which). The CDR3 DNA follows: TGTGCCAGCAGCGTAGATGGGGATCTTTATTATGGCTACACCTTC. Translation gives CASSVDGDLYYGYTF. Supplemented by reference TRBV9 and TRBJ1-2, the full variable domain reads DSGVTQTPKHLITATGQRVTLRCSPRSGDLSVYWYQQSLDQGLQFLIQYYNGEERAKGNILERFSAQQFPDLHSELNLSSLELGDSALYFCASSVDGDLYYGYTFGSGTRLTVV.